Below are 30 T cell receptor beta chains sequenced from a single sample in a study of human T cells and chemical hapten exposure. TCRdb called the RACE reads again in MiXCR, with one record for every CDR3 protein. This sample carries 120,000 or so distinct CDR3 sequences, roughly an eighth of them seen once, and the ten largest clones take 0.8% to 1%. Time point described: patch test 1, 2 weeks after DPC sensitization. Indicated treatment: therapeutic diphenylcyclopropenone sensitization with weekly scalp DPC. The sample was whole blood, taken in connection with sensitization to the hapten diphenylcyclopropenone (DPC). These receptor sequences come from a man aged 18-30 years with alopecia areata. Some clones in this sample may be carry-over from other donors' samples.

The chain combines TRBV20-1 with TRBJ2-5, with 7 positions matching TRBD2. The germline V gene encodes CDR1 DFQATT and CDR2 SNEGSKA (reference sequence). The CDR3 totals 12 residues. The V segment lost 7 bases and the J segment 5 bases; nucleotides outside the gene matches: 7. In nucleotides, the CDR3 is TGCAGTGTTTGGGGGGGGAGCGAGACCCAGTACTTC. Its protein product is CSVWGGSETQYF.

V usage is TRBV27 and J usage is TRBJ1-1; unclear D gene. V was clipped by 3 bases and J by 0 bases, with 11 bases between them. The CDR3 is 15 residues long. Germline CDR1 reads MNHEY; CDR2 reads SMNVEV (reference sequence). The CDR3 is CASSFSAALNTEAFF. As DNA, the CDR3 is TGTGCCAGCAGTTTTTCGGCAGCCCTGAACACTGAAGCTTTCTTT.

V and J are TRBV20-1 and TRBJ1-2; a weak D match, TRBD1 (6 bases). This CDR3 is built from 14 residues. CDR1 and CDR2 from the germline V gene are DFQATT and SNEGSKA (reference sequence). The DNA of the CDR3 is TGCAGCGCCCCCGACTATTATACAGGGAGTGGCTACACCTTC. As protein: CSAPDYYTGSGYTF.

The table lists this clonotype with a few counts. The genes are TRBV5-1 and TRBJ2-7; D is possibly TRBD2 (5 bases). In germline, CDR1 is SGHRS, CDR2 YFSETQ. This CDR3 has 15 residues. V shed 0 bases and J shed 6 bases, with 16 bases lying between them. CDR3 DNA: TGCGCCAGCAGCTTGGTGTCGGGGTCCTTGACCGAGCAGTACTTC. Amino acids: CASSLVSGSLTEQYF.

The chain combines TRBV9 with TRBJ1-1; D gene ambiguous. V lost 0 bases, J lost 4 bases, and 13 bases lay in between. Germline lookup yields CDR1 SGDLS and CDR2 YYNGEE. The CDR3 is 15 residues long. CDR3 sequence (DNA): TGTGCCAGCAGCGTAGCTGCGGAGGAAGGCACTGAAGCTTTCTTT. It translates to CASSVAAEEGTEAFF.

The genes are TRBV20-1 and TRBJ1-6; D remains ambiguous. The V gene lost 1 base and the J gene lost 9 bases, with 10 bases spanning the gap. Germline CDR1 is DFQATT and CDR2 is SNEGSKA (reference sequence). This CDR3 has 13 residues. The CDR3 DNA follows: TGCAGTGCTAGAGCCCCCGAGTCTTCACCCCTCCACTTT. This translates into CSARAPESSPLHF.

This chain links TRBV12-3 or TRBV12-4 with TRBJ2-1, with 7 positions matching TRBD2. The CDR3 extends over 16 amino acids. J gave up 8 bases and V 3 bases, and 13 bases lay outside the gene matches. This chain's CDR3 is CASSFRGESAGDEQFF. DNA for the CDR3: TGTGCCAGCAGTTTCCGCGGGGAAAGTGCGGGGGATGAGCAGTTCTTC.

V is TRBV13 and J is TRBJ2-3; 10 nucleotides align to TRBD2. This CDR3 is built from 16 residues. CDR1 PRHDT and CDR2 FYEKMQ come from the germline V gene (reference sequence). The junction had 6 bases not matched to a gene; V was cut back by 5 bases and J by 1 base. The CDR3 loop reads CASSPEGTSGTDTQYF. Written as DNA, the CDR3 is TGTGCCAGCAGCCCCGAGGGGACTAGCGGCACAGATACGCAGTATTTT.

This clonotype was seen repeatedly, ten times or more. The chain is built from TRBV29-1 and TRBJ2-5; 8 bases map to TRBD1. CDR1 and CDR2 (germline): SQVTM, ANQGSEA. CDR3 length equals 13 residues. V gave up 8 bases and J gave up 5 bases; unmatched junction bases: 10. CDR3 loop: CSLFQGAPETQYF. CDR3 nucleotide sequence: TGCAGCCTCTTCCAGGGGGCACCGGAGACCCAGTACTTC.

The rearrangement joins TRBV7-2 to TRBJ1-3; no definite D call. Per germline, CDR1 SGHTA and CDR2 FQGNSA. CDR3 length: 15 residues. V lost 1 base and J lost 0, with 7 bases in between. The CDR3 loop is CASSLDTSSGNTIYF. The CDR3 bases are TGTGCCAGCAGCTTAGACACGAGCTCTGGAAACACCATATATTTT.

There are a few counts of this clonotype. J is TRBJ2-5 and V is TRBV7-9, with a tentative D call TRBD1 (6 bases). Between the trimmed V and J ends, which lost 4 bases and 1 base, there was a span of 10 bases. The germline gives CDR1 SEHNR, CDR2 FQNEAQ (reference sequence). The CDR3 has 14 amino acids. The CDR3 is CASSSDSFQETQYF. CDR3 nucleotides: TGTGCCAGCAGCTCGGACAGTTTCCAAGAGACCCAGTACTTC.

This clonotype has ten or more counts. This rearrangement joins TRBV20-1 to TRBJ1-4; 7 positions match TRBD1. V lost 8 bases to trimming and J lost 12 bases; unmatched junction nucleotides: 15. Germline CDR1 reads DFQATT; CDR2 reads SNEGSKA (reference sequence). The CDR3 spans 13 residues. The CDR3 region has the DNA TGCAGTTTAAACAGGGGTCCCAGTGAGGAACTGTTTTTT. Encoded protein: CSLNRGPSEELFF.

This clonotype appeared a few times. This sequence joins TRBV27 and TRBJ1-1; 9 nucleotides line up with TRBD1. Unmatched junction bases numbered 6, after V lost 6 bases and J lost 4 bases. Germline loops: CDR1 MNHEY, CDR2 SMNVEV (reference sequence). The CDR3 has 14 residues. The CDR3 region has the DNA TGTGCCAGCAGCGAAACAGGGGGCGGCACTGAAGCTTTCTTT. Its translation: CASSETGGGTEAFF.

This chain joins TRBV20-1 and TRBJ2-3; D is ambiguous. The germline gives CDR1 DFQATT, CDR2 SNEGSKA (reference sequence). This CDR3 is 13 amino acids long. Trimming removed 3 bases at V and 4 bases at J, with 11 bases between. The chain's CDR3 is CSARETPPDTQYF. In nucleotides, the CDR3 is TGCAGTGCTAGGGAAACACCCCCAGATACGCAGTATTTT.

The table lists this clonotype with many counts. The DNA of the CDR3 is TGCAGTGCTAGTAAGACAGGGGGCTCTGCCCTTAGCACAGATACGCAGTATTTT. Protein product: CSASKTGGSALSTDTQYF. The V and J genes are TRBV20-1 and TRBJ2-3; 10 bases agree with TRBD1. CDR3 length: 18 amino acids. Germline V CDR1 and CDR2: DFQATT, SNEGSKA (reference sequence). The J segment lost 0 bases and the V segment lost 3 bases, leaving 12 bases of the junction unmatched.

This clonotype was observed a handful of times. CDR3 sequence: CASSLTIAKTEAFF. In DNA, the CDR3 is TGTGCCAGCAGCTTAACCATCGCCAAGACTGAAGCTTTCTTT. The J gene is TRBJ1-1, the V gene TRBV11-2, with D unclear. The CDR3 spans 14 residues. Per germline, CDR1 SGHAT and CDR2 FQNNGV. V was cut by 2 bases and J by 5 bases, with 12 bases left in between.

This clonotype was seen a few times. V usage is TRBV2 and J usage is TRBJ2-3, with D uncertain. The CDR3 has 12 amino acids. Trimming left V 7 bases short and J 7 bases short, with 12 bases between. The V gene's germline CDR1 is SNHLY and CDR2 FYNNEI. In DNA, the CDR3 is TGTGCCAGCACTGAGAGCTCACATACGCAGTATTTT. It encodes CASTESSHTQYF.

Here the CDR3 reads CSARRGMGTDTQYF. The DNA for the CDR3 is TGCAGTGCCCGACGGGGGATGGGCACAGATACGCAGTATTTT. This rearrangement joins TRBV20-1 to TRBJ2-3, with TRBD2 as a possible D gene (6 bases). The CDR3 has 14 residues. V lost 6 bases to trimming and J lost 1 base, with 14 bases between them. CDR1 is DFQATT, CDR2 SNEGSKA, per germline (reference sequence).

The J gene is TRBJ2-7, the V gene TRBV29-1; D gene unclear. Looked up from germline, CDR1 is SQVTM and CDR2 is ANQGSEA. This CDR3 region has 12 residues. The V and J ends lost 4 bases and 9 bases respectively, with 16 bases between them. The CDR3 is CSVADSLALQYV. DNA of the CDR3: TGCAGCGTTGCTGACTCCCTTGCCCTGCAGTACGTC.

This clonotype was observed a handful of times. The gene calls are TRBV28 and TRBJ1-1, with D uncertain. The V and J ends lost 3 bases and 7 bases respectively, with 9 bases between them. Looked up from germline, CDR1 is MDHEN and CDR2 is SYDVKM. The CDR3 totals 12 residues. CDR3 nucleotides: TGTGCCAGCAGTTTCGCACGGAGTGAAGCTTTCTTT. Its protein product is CASSFARSEAFF.

This clonotype was counted ten times or more. The chain uses TRBV15 and TRBJ2-1; the D gene is possibly TRBD2 (5 bases). The CDR3 contains 12 residues. Per germline, CDR1 LNHNV and CDR2 YYDKDF (reference sequence). V was cut by 3 bases and J by 8 bases, with 8 bases left in between. In DNA, the CDR3 is TGTGCCACCAGCAGGCCGGGGTATGAGCAGTTCTTC. Translating gives CATSRPGYEQFF.

About this clonotype itself: At one of its ends the junction is not consistent with the germline gene, which may arise from a read error. The V gene is TRBV12-3 or TRBV12-4, the J gene TRBJ2-7; D is possibly TRBD1 (6 bases). The CDR3 runs 13 residues. CDR3 DNA: TGTGCCAGCAGCACGGACAGCGCCTACAAGCAGTACTTC. Amino acids: CASSTDSAYKQYF.

The CDR3 sequence: CSARELRPGQYYNEQFF. As DNA, the CDR3 is TGCAGTGCTAGAGAACTGCGGCCGGGACAGTACTACAATGAGCAGTTCTTC. V and J are TRBV20-1 and TRBJ2-1, with 7 nucleotides matching TRBD1. This CDR3 region has 17 residues. V was clipped by 0 bases and J by 3 bases; unmatched bases: 11. The germline CDR1 and CDR2 sequences are DFQATT and SNEGSKA (reference sequence).

This chain links TRBV5-4 with TRBJ2-7; TRBD2 agrees at 11 bases. The CDR3 covers 15 residues. Germline V lookup: CDR1 SGHNT, CDR2 YYREEE (reference sequence). V was clipped by 2 bases and J by 3 bases; unmatched bases: 4. This CDR3 is CASSFLAGGLYEQYF. The CDR3 DNA sequence: TGTGCCAGCAGCTTTCTAGCGGGGGGACTCTACGAGCAGTACTTC.

The rearrangement links TRBV2 to TRBJ2-7, with D tentatively TRBD1 (6 bases). Trimming stripped 4 bases from V and 2 bases from J, with 15 bases between. CDR3 length: 15 amino acids. Germline CDR1 and CDR2: SNHLY and FYNNEI. The CDR3 DNA reads as TGTGCCAGCAGTGTACGGGACACAGTAACCTACGAGCAGTACGTC. It encodes CASSVRDTVTYEQYV.

The gene calls are TRBV5-4 and TRBJ2-3; TRBD1 matches at 8 bases. The CDR3 is made up of 14 amino acids. Per germline, CDR1 SGHNT and CDR2 YYREEE (reference sequence). Unmatched junction bases numbered 3, after V lost 4 bases and J lost 2 bases. The CDR3 nucleotides are TGTGCCAGCAGCCGGGACAGGCTCACAGATACGCAGTATTTT. This gives the protein CASSRDRLTDTQYF.

This clonotype was detected only a few times. The rearrangement joins TRBV4-3 to TRBJ2-3; D may be TRBD1 or TRBD2 (7 bases each). V lost 0 bases to trimming and J lost 2 bases, with 15 bases between them. The length of the CDR3 is 17 residues. Germline CDR1 and CDR2: LGHNA and YSLEER. CDR3 nucleotides: TGCGCCAGCAGCCAAGATCAGAGGGAGGGGGCCACAGATACGCAGTATTTT. Amino acids: CASSQDQREGATDTQYF.

This clonotype occurred a few times. V gene TRBV29-1 combines with J gene TRBJ1-1, with D tentatively TRBD1 (5 bases). This CDR3 contains 16 residues. Germline loops: CDR1 SQVTM, CDR2 ANQGSEA. The V gene lost 6 bases and the J gene lost 0 bases, with 20 bases spanning the gap. CDR3: CSVRAPEGRMNTEAFF. The CDR3 bases are TGCAGCGTCCGGGCTCCCGAGGGACGAATGAACACTGAAGCTTTCTTT.

V gene TRBV6-4 combines with J gene TRBJ2-1, with a weak D call TRBD1 (6 bases). The V gene lost 2 bases and the J gene lost 10 bases, with 15 bases spanning the gap. The CDR3 is 14 amino acids. Germline loops: CDR1 MRHNA, CDR2 SNTAGT. The CDR3 coding sequence is TGTGCCAGCAGTGACGAGGCAGGGGTCAACGAGCAGTTCTTC. It encodes CASSDEAGVNEQFF.

In its sample, this clonotype was seen a few times. The chain is built from TRBV29-1 and TRBJ1-1; 7 nucleotides align to TRBD1. V dropped 4 bases and J dropped 6; count of bases not matched to a gene: 5. The CDR3 totals 12 residues. Germline V gives CDR1 SQVTM, CDR2 ANQGSEA. CDR3 sequence reads: CSVGQGLAEAFF. CDR3 in DNA: TGCAGCGTTGGACAGGGCCTGGCTGAAGCTTTCTTT.